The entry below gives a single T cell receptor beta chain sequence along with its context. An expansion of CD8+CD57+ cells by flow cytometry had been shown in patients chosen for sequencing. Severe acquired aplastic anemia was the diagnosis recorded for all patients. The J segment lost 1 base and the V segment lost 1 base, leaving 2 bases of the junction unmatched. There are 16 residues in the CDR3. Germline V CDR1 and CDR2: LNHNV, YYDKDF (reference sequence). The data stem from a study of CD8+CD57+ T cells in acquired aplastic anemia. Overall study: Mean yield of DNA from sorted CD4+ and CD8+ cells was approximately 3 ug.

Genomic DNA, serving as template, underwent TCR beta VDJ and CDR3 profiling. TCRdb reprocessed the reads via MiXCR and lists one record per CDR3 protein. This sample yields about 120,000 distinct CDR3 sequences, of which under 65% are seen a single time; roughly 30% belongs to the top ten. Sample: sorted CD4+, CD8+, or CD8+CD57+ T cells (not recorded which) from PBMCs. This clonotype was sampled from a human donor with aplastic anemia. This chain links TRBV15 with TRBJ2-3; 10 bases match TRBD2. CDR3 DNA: TGTGCCACCAGCAGAGGACTAGCGGGTCGCACAGATACGCAGTATTTT. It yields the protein CATSRGLAGRTDTQYF.